The 25 T cell receptor beta chains below all came from one sample that was sequenced in a study of blood T cells in healthy people across ages. Sample-barcoded 5' priming and a J-beta primer mix drove a second PCR of roughly 6 to 12 cycles. MiXCR, applied by TCRdb to the 5' RACE reads, yields one record per CDR3 protein. The data contain nearly 800,000 distinct CDR3 sequences, more than 55% of them singletons. The sequenced sample consisted of blood. The receptors were sampled from a middle-aged man in good health.

This clonotype was detected only a few times. The genes are TRBV11-1 and TRBJ1-1; 7 bases line up with TRBD1. V shed 5 bases and J 7 bases; nucleotides not matched to a gene: 10. The V gene's germline CDR1 is SGHAT and CDR2 FQDESV (reference sequence). The CDR3 covers 14 residues. The CDR3 loop is CASSQTGNKREAFF. The CDR3 nucleotides are TGTGCCAGCAGCCAGACAGGGAATAAACGTGAAGCTTTCTTT.

J is TRBJ2-3 and V is TRBV12-3 or TRBV12-4; possible D gene TRBD2, 6 bases. This CDR3 spans 14 amino acids. Trimming removed 11 bases from V and 5 bases from J, with 20 bases in between. CDR3 in amino acids: CAPRAGGPGDTQYF. CDR3 bases: TGTGCCCCCAGGGCCGGAGGGCCCGGAGATACGCAGTATTTT.

V gene TRBV29-1 combines with J gene TRBJ2-2; TRBD1 might be the D (5 bases). The V end was cut by 4 bases, the J end by 6 bases, with 15 bases between. Germline V gene data show CDR1 as SQVTM and CDR2 as ANQGSEA. The CDR3 has 14 amino acids. The CDR3 reads CSVVGQGSSGELFF. The CDR3 region has the DNA TGCAGCGTTGTAGGCCAGGGCAGTTCCGGGGAGCTGTTTTTT.

The chain couples TRBV5-1 to TRBJ1-1, with 8 bases that match TRBD1. Germline V gene lookup returns CDR1 SGHRS and CDR2 YFSETQ. Trimming cost V 0 bases and J 3 bases; bases outside gene matches: 10. CDR3 length: 17 residues. This chain's CDR3 is CASSLVPGGGSYTEAFF. In DNA form, the CDR3 reads TGCGCCAGCAGCTTGGTTCCAGGGGGCGGTTCGTACACTGAAGCTTTCTTT.

The genes are TRBV27 and TRBJ1-4; D is ambiguous. Germline CDR1 is MNHEY and CDR2 is SMNVEV (reference sequence). The CDR3 runs to 13 residues. V was shortened by 0 bases and J by 8 bases, with 7 bases between the two germline ends. CDR3 protein: CASSLSGGEKLFF. DNA for the CDR3: TGTGCCAGCAGTTTATCGGGAGGCGAAAAACTGTTTTTT.

The V call is TRBV20-1, the J call TRBJ2-1; perhaps TRBD1 as D (7 bases). Trimming cost V 3 bases and J 5 bases, with 23 bases left between them. The CDR3 totals 17 residues. Germline CDR1 is DFQATT and CDR2 is SNEGSKA (reference sequence). The chain's CDR3 is CSASRPPGGPIDNEQFF. The CDR3 region has the DNA TGCAGTGCTAGTCGCCCTCCAGGGGGGCCGATCGACAATGAGCAGTTCTTC.

The CDR3 here is CSVRPGRYEQYF. The CDR3 nucleotides are TGCAGCGTTCGGCCCGGGAGGTACGAGCAGTACTTC. The rearrangement joins TRBV29-1 to TRBJ2-7, with 7 bases aligning to TRBD2. This CDR3 contains 12 residues. Germline-derived CDR1 and CDR2 are SQVTM and ANQGSEA. Germline trimming cut 5 bases from V and 4 bases from J; bases unmatched to any gene: 5.

The chain carries TRBV12-3 or TRBV12-4 and TRBJ2-7; either TRBD1 or TRBD2 may supply D (6 bases each). V was cut by 6 bases and J by 6 bases, with 15 bases left in between. The CDR3 contains 13 residues. As DNA, the CDR3 is TGTGCCAGCAGCCCGGGGGTAGGGGGCGAGCAGTACTTC. This codes for CASSPGVGGEQYF.

This chain uses TRBV2 with TRBJ1-4; TRBD1 agrees at 7 bases. In germline, CDR1 is SNHLY, CDR2 FYNNEI. CDR3 length: 14 residues. Losses at the gene ends were 6 bases for V and 5 bases for J; bases not matched to a gene: 6. The CDR3, as DNA: TGTGCCAGCAGACAAACAGGGGTCAATGAAAAACTGTTTTTT. It codes for CASRQTGVNEKLFF.

This CDR3 reads CSVEGRSLAGADEQYF. The DNA for the CDR3 is TGCAGCGTTGAGGGTCGGTCACTAGCGGGTGCAGACGAGCAGTACTTC. The rearrangement links TRBV29-1 to TRBJ2-4; TRBD2 aligns across 9 bases. The J call may not be correct, given that the DNA end is closer to TRBJ2-7. The length of the CDR3 is 16 residues. CDR1 is SQVTM, CDR2 ANQGSEA, per germline.

J is TRBJ2-4 and V is TRBV2, with 10 positions matching TRBD2. The J call is uncertain, as TRBJ2-7 better fits the DNA end. Looked up from germline, CDR1 is SNHLY and CDR2 is FYNNEI. The CDR3 length is 12 residues. The CDR3 region is CASSGRRDEQYF. In DNA form, the CDR3 reads TGTGCCAGTAGCGGGAGGAGAGACGAGCAGTACTTC.

The chain uses TRBV6-5 and TRBJ1-2; no clear D gene. CDR1 and CDR2 from the germline V gene are MNHEY and SVGAGI. V gave up 6 bases and J gave up 4 bases, with 12 bases separating them. The length of the CDR3 is 13 residues. The DNA of the CDR3 is TGTGCCAGCAGAAAAGGGAGCGTCTATGGCTACACCTTC. Amino acids: CASRKGSVYGYTF.

The chain couples TRBV12-3 or TRBV12-4 to TRBJ2-3; 8 positions agree with TRBD2. Trimming cost V 7 bases and J 1 base; bases outside gene matches: 4. The CDR3 is made up of 14 amino acids. This chain's CDR3 is CASNSGGGTDTQYF. The DNA of the CDR3 is TGTGCCAGCAACTCGGGAGGGGGCACAGATACGCAGTATTTT.

This chain joins TRBV20-1 and TRBJ2-3; TRBD2 agrees at 13 bases. The CDR3 totals 13 residues. Germline lookup yields CDR1 DFQATT and CDR2 SNEGSKA (reference sequence). The CDR3, as DNA: TGCAGGGGACTAGCGGGGCGCACAGATACGCAGTATTTT. It is translated as CRGLAGRTDTQYF.

The V gene is TRBV5-1, the J gene TRBJ2-5, with D unclear. CDR1 and CDR2 (germline): SGHRS, YFSETQ. The CDR3 spans 12 residues. V lost 1 base to trimming and J lost 3 bases, with 4 bases between them. CDR3 amino acids: CASSLPEETQYF. The CDR3 nucleotides are TGCGCCAGCAGCTTGCCGGAAGAGACCCAGTACTTC.

V gene TRBV7-6 combines with J gene TRBJ2-7, with a tentative D call TRBD2 (5 bases). In germline, CDR1 is SGHVS, CDR2 FNYEAQ. The CDR3 totals 11 residues. Trimming cost V 5 bases and J 7 bases, with 9 bases left between them. The CDR3 nucleotides read TGTGCCAGCAGCGGAGGACGGGAGCAGTACTTC. Amino acid sequence: CASSGGREQYF.

This chain links TRBV28 with TRBJ2-1, with unresolved D. Germline V gene lookup returns CDR1 MDHEN and CDR2 SYDVKM. Trimming took 7 bases from V and 2 from J, leaving 21 bases between them. The CDR3 consists of 17 residues. The CDR3 sequence is CASTTPPPLGTYNEQFF. In DNA, the CDR3 is TGTGCCAGCACTACTCCCCCTCCATTAGGGACCTACAATGAGCAGTTCTTC.

This clonotype is a singleton in its sample. V is TRBV7-8 and J is TRBJ1-5; D may be TRBD1 (5 bases). Trimming took 1 base from V and 0 from J, leaving 13 bases between them. Per germline, CDR1 SGHVS and CDR2 FQNEAQ. This CDR3 region has 17 residues. The CDR3 region is CASSLGVTALSNQPQHF. The CDR3 DNA sequence: TGTGCCAGCAGCTTAGGGGTGACAGCGCTTAGCAATCAGCCCCAGCATTTT.

By sample fraction, this clonotype is medium-sized. V and J are TRBV9 and TRBJ2-3; a weak D match, TRBD2 (6 bases). Germline V gives CDR1 SGDLS, CDR2 YYNGEE. CDR3 length equals 15 residues. With 0 bases removed from V and 1 base from J, the gap between germline ends came to 9 bases. The CDR3 DNA follows: TGTGCCAGCAGCGTAGATAGCGGAGGCACAGATACGCAGTATTTT. Amino acid sequence: CASSVDSGGTDTQYF.

The chain carries TRBV20-1 and TRBJ1-2; weak D call: TRBD1 (6 bases). Deletions cut 2 bases from V and 4 bases from J, with 14 bases between. The CDR3 spans 14 residues. CDR1 DFQATT and CDR2 SNEGSKA come from the germline V gene (reference sequence). CDR3 loop: CSARSTTGIYGYTF. DNA for the CDR3: TGCAGTGCTAGAAGTACGACAGGCATCTATGGCTACACCTTC.

This clonotype was recorded a few times. V usage is TRBV6-5 and J usage is TRBJ2-7; TRBD2 is a possible D gene (5 bases). CDR3 length: 12 amino acids. The germline gives CDR1 MNHEY, CDR2 SVGAGI. V was shortened by 6 bases and J by 5 bases, with 11 bases between the two germline ends. The CDR3 loop is CASRDSVNEQYF. Here the CDR3 DNA reads TGTGCCAGCAGGGACTCGGTGAACGAGCAGTACTTC.

The chain couples TRBV4-3 to TRBJ2-1; weak D call: TRBD2 (5 bases). V lost 1 base and J lost 7, with 17 bases in between. CDR3 length equals 16 residues. Germline V CDR1 and CDR2: LGHNA, YSLEER. The CDR3 loop is CASSQANVATGNEQFF. CDR3 DNA sequence: TGCGCCAGCAGCCAAGCGAACGTAGCGACCGGTAATGAGCAGTTCTTC.

The chain is built from TRBV7-9 and TRBJ2-4, with TRBD1 matching 8 bases. The DNA matches TRBJ2-5 better at its end, which makes the J call doubtful. CDR1 and CDR2 from the germline V gene are SEHNR and FQNEAQ (reference sequence). This CDR3 region has 17 residues. Written as DNA, the CDR3 is TGTGCCAGCAGCTTAGTAGGACAGGGTCGACTAGGAGAGACCCAGTACTTC. This encodes CASSLVGQGRLGETQYF.

This clonotype was picked up one time. The chain combines TRBV12-5 with TRBJ2-7; D might be TRBD2 (5 bases). V was cut by 2 bases and J by 4 bases, with 6 bases left in between. CDR3 size: 12 residues. Germline V CDR1 and CDR2: LGHNT, FRNRAP. The CDR3 nucleotides read TGTGCTAGTGGTTTGAGGGAGTACGAGCAGTACTTC. Its protein is CASGLREYEQYF.

V and J are TRBV12-3 or TRBV12-4 and TRBJ1-5; TRBD1 agrees at 7 bases. J was trimmed by 7 bases and V by 3 bases; bases with no gene match: 9. The CDR3 is 15 amino acids. The CDR3 DNA sequence: TGTGCCAGCAGTTTCGCCCAGACAGGGAAACAGCCCCAGCATTTT. Its translation is CASSFAQTGKQPQHF.